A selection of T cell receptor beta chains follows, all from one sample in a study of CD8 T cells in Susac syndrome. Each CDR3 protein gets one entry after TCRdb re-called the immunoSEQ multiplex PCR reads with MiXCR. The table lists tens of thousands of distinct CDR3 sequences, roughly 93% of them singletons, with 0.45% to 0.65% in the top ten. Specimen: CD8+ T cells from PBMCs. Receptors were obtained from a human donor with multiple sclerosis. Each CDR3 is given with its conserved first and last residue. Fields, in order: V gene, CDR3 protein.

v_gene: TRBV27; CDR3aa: CASSLLYEAFF
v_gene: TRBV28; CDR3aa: CASSFGGLSYNEQFF
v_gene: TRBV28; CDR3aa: CASSFFRVPLEETQYF
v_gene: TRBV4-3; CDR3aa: CASSQARGNQAFF
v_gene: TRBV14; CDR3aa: CASSQREMENTIYF
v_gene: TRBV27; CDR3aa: CASSLSNNKVFF
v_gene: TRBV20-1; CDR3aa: CSARDLAGAYNEQFF
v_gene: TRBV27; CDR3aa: CASCSGGALCEQFF
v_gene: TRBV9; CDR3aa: CASSGGRDEQYF
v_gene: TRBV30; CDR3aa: CAWAAGASSYEQYF
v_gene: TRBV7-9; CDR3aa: CASSDGTGYGYTF
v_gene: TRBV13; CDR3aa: CASSPRGNYGYTF
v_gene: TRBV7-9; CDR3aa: CASSITRDRDGYTF
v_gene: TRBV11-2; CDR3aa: CASSLQGGSLAGANVLTF
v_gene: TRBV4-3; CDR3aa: CASSQDRDLEGGFNNEQFF
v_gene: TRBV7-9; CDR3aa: CASSLSVGPWEQYF
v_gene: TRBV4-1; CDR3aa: CASSQGTGLFGTEAFF
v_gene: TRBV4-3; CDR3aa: CASSQFMTNTGELFF
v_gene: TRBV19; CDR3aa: CASSIGASGGLKDTQYF
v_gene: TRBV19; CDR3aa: CASSIVSGFGSYNEQFF
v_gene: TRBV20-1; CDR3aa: CSAPSRTGELFF
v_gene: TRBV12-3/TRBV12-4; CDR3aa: CASSFGQGTDTQYF
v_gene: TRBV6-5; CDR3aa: CASSYGGGGARNTQYF
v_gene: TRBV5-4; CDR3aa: CASSFDRGEGNIQYF
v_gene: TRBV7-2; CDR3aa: CASSLPRTSVEDTQYF
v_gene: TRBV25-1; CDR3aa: CASSGTGNPQPQHF